Included here is one TCR beta chain sequence, with context. The specificity of this receptor is unknown. There are no base qualities to consult, and no much larger clone falls within one base. This sample is drawn from a study of cytomegalovirus exposure and HLA in healthy donors (dated by TCRdb to about 2017). Some background on the complete study: An earlier analysis of some 500 of the donors reported 250 to 350 Gb of sequence data and around 110 million unique TCR beta sequences from about 179 million T cells. An early release covering more than 500 HLA-typed donors comprised about 290 gigabases of sequencing data and around 80 million unique TCR sequences. Of the roughly 400 genotyped donors, about 80% fell in the genetic ancestry cluster associated with self-reported Caucasian donors. The study aimed to test whether signatures of past pathogen exposure could be identified by cataloging public T cell receptors. Using immunosequencing, the study profiled T cell repertoires from about 620 subjects and related those repertoires to cytomegalovirus serostatus. Besides the first cohort of more than 650 subjects, a separate validation cohort made up of roughly 120 different subjects was used. High-throughput TCR immunosequencing, statistical association of individual TCRs with disease status, and machine learning were combined to predict cytomegalovirus infection status. In a later analysis, previously published TCR beta repertoires from about 640 donors were re-analyzed and high-resolution HLA genotyping was added so that TCR occurrence patterns could be studied. Rather than using new phenotypic data, the later analysis identified candidate immune exposures from TCR beta sequences and from how often those sequences occurred across donors. In an earlier analysis of 587 of the donors, high-throughput TCR beta sequencing was used to judge whether each TCR beta V gene segment behaved as functional or pseudogenic. Donor age, sex, ethnicity and CMV serostatus were compiled alongside the repertoire data. In a later genetic analysis, genome-wide SNP genotypes for about three fifths of the roughly 670 donors were used, and that subset was treated as a discovery cohort. All discovery cohort repertoires had been generated on a single sequencing platform. Class I and class II HLA loci were covered by the typing at four-digit resolution. The number of typed donors differed by locus: 629-630 for A, B, C, DRB1 and DQB1; 522 for DQA1; about 600 for DPA1; and about 450 for DPB1. Because of strong linkage in the cohort, five DR-DQ haplotypes were treated as single units for association and clustering. Among 300 to 500 genotyped donors of the cohort, an average of roughly 230,000 unique TCR beta nucleotide sequences was sequenced per donor, of which roughly 17% were non-productive. The paper as a whole reports these results and caveats: An earlier analysis of approximately 590 of the donors showed that most TCR beta V segments appeared in productive rearrangements either about 90% or about 30% of the time, which broadly matched IMGT annotations. The study listed approximately 150 TCR beta chains as associated with cytomegalovirus. According to a later genetic analysis, donors in an Asian-associated ancestry cluster had fewer N-insertions in productive TCRs than the approximately 610-donor mean. When HLA alleles, especially DR and DQ, strongly co-occurred, TCR associations were difficult to assign to individual alleles. Because counts were too low, more than 15 rarely observed V segments, including chromosome 9 orphons, were left out of the earlier analysis of about 620 of the donors. In a later analysis, HLA-associated TCR beta chains showed more clonal expansion and lower generation probabilities than non-associated chains that were equally common. A further reported finding was that TCR beta sequences accurately predicted the HLA-A and HLA-B alleles for most subjects in the first cohort. The 87-base-pair reads could not distinguish some IMGT-functional V segments, including TRBV6-2 and TRBV6-3, so those segments were excluded. A later analysis found that most CMV-associated TCR beta chains appeared HLA-restricted, with HLA associations seemingly driven largely by CMV exposure. Cytomegalovirus status was reported to be diagnosed by the classifier with high specificity and sensitivity in both the original and validation cohorts. Specific HLA alleles were associated with 15,000 to 20,000 TCR beta sequences at a false discovery rate of 0.05 in a later analysis. In a later genetic analysis, a missense DCLRE1C variant was associated with V-gene and J-gene trimming of TCR beta chains, and the association was replicated in an independent cohort. The authors suggested that the approach could potentially be extended to other disease states and immunological phenotypes. In vitro tests confirmed that a few of the cytomegalovirus-associated TCR beta chains recognize cytomegalovirus antigens. In this cohort, only TCR beta chains were sequenced, and detectable features were limited by the absence of alpha or paired-chain data. According to a later analysis, parvovirus B19, influenza, CMV and Epstein-Barr virus appeared linked to several top co-occurrence clusters. A cluster of highly shared sequence variants was judged likely to be a technical artifact of the sequencing pipeline. Presence/absence analyses assumed roughly uniform sequencing depth across donors, an assumption that may not hold. The only immune exposure information available for the cohort was CMV serostatus. Correlated functional status among segregating V segments might reflect linkage disequilibrium, but an unknown experimental factor could not be ruled out. HLA typing was unavailable for some donors at each locus, so association tests used only the typed subset. Across donors, most TCR sequences were observed very rarely, whereas some public TCRs were present in many individuals. According to a later analysis, TCR association rates differed among HLA loci, with DRB1 alleles showing the most associated TCRs and HLA-C alleles showing the fewest.

In total, 500 to 700 healthy bone marrow donors made up the cohort. At the time of sampling, every cohort member was nominally healthy, though immune exposures that went unrecorded were likely present. The donor tested CMV seronegative, placing the donor among the 350 or so seronegative members of the cohort. A peripheral blood sample was provided by each donor, and peripheral blood mononuclear cells were used for TCR beta sequencing. Genomic DNA was extracted from the blood cell samples with the Qiagen DNeasy Blood Extraction Kit. V lost 0 bases and J lost 7 bases; the stretch between them is 11 bases long. In the germline V gene, CDR1 corresponds to SGHRS and CDR2 to YFSETQ. The cysteine opens and the phenylalanine closes a CDR3 of 14 amino acids. Only the CDR3 portion is preserved as DNA: 42 bases, with reading frame beginning at the first base. Preparation of the library involved the immunoSEQ multiplex PCR assay. For the multiplex PCR, a mixture combining 60 forward primers for TCR Vbeta segments and 13 reverse primers for TCR Jbeta segments was used. A multiplex PCR assay on genomic DNA amplified the CDR3 region of rearranged TCR beta genes. The Illumina HiSeq System was used to sequence the amplified TCR beta libraries as 87-base-pair reads. As for how the authors treated the data: Across the 670 or so repertoires, a later analysis counted 78 million or so unique TCR beta chains, 9.5 million to 12 million of which were shared by at least two donors. Raw reads were error-corrected and collapsed into unique sequences by a nearest-neighbor algorithm in which closely related sequences were merged to remove PCR and sequencing errors. Alignment of CDR3 sequences to IMGT reference sequences was used to assign V, D and J gene segments. For a sequence to be retained, at least a six-nucleotide match to both a V gene segment and a J gene segment was required. A rearrangement counted as productive if the CDR3 had no stop codons and remained in frame with V and J, and every other rearrangement counted as non-productive. Following IMGT convention, CDR3 was defined as the stretch from the second conserved V-encoded cysteine up to the conserved J-encoded phenylalanine. In an earlier analysis of some 550 of the donors, sequences lacking an unambiguous match to a single V gene segment were excluded. An earlier analysis of some 610 of the donors called V segments functional above 56.7% productive rearrangements and segregating when the between-donor standard deviation exceeded 5%. A statistical classification framework was built for diagnosing cytomegalovirus status from the catalog of TCR beta chain sequences. In a later analysis, V and J genes were assigned by comparing TCR nucleotide sequences against IMGT/GENE-DB human TR gene sequences. The TCRdist pipeline was used in a later analysis to assign CDR3 sequences and most-parsimonious VDJ recombination scenarios. In a later analysis, every TCR beta chain was defined by the combination of its CDR3 amino acid sequence and its V-gene family, and reads without a unique V-gene family were dropped. To address suspected cross-contamination and a sequencing artifact, a later analysis removed approximately 590 highly shared, low-generation-probability nucleotide sequences. In a later analysis, a clonal expansion index for each public chain was calculated from normalized within-repertoire ranks of inferred template counts. Generation probabilities in a later analysis came from a VDJ recombination model fitted to out-of-frame rearrangements, and those results were checked against IGoR. In a later analysis, hypergeometric tests were used to score TCR-TCR, TCR-HLA and TCR-CMV co-occurrence, with a repertoire-size bias correction applied to TCR pairs. False discovery rates were estimated in a later analysis by permuting HLA or CMV assignments 20 times. In a later analysis, co-occurring TCRs were grouped with DBSCAN, and TCRdist sequence similarity was added when clustering was performed within HLA-allele-positive subsets. Co-occurrence clustering excluded repertoires with fewer than 30,000 or more than 120,000 public chains, plus five with anomalous nucleotide sharing. TCRdb re-hosts the immuneACCESS table, in-frame sequences only. Its copies lack some clones; in the studies checked, an unresolved V gene accounts for under half of them, and the cause for the rest is not known. The V and J calls and clone size come from that table; D and trimming were worked out from the DNA. This sample gives roughly 190,000 clones in total; around 75% of them show up just once. The biggest ten clones account for 1.6% of the sample.

The sequenced material came from PBMCs. This receptor was identified in a woman aged 50 to 65 in good health and CMV-seronegative. Recombination joined TRBV5-1 with TRBJ2-1; a confident D gene designation cannot be given. The CDR3 region: CASSLVVSLNEQFF. The DNA is as follows: TGCGCCAGCAGCTTGGTAGTTAGCTTAAATGAGCAGTTCTTC.